This TCR beta chain was identified in a study of blood T cell repertoires in COVID-19. This clone has just one count. The CDR3 sequence is 15 residues long. Germline trimming cut 3 bases from V and 4 bases from J; bases unmatched to any gene: 7. Germline CDR1 reads DFQATT; CDR2 reads SNEGSKA (reference sequence). TCRdb's table, derived via immunoSEQ multiplex PCR, lists solely in-frame clones and lacks some. This sample has 300,000 or so clones, with under 90% found just once. The V call is TRBV20-1, the J call TRBJ2-5; 11 nucleotides agree with TRBD2. The sample was PBMCs or T cells enriched from blood (not recorded which). The TCR was taken from a woman aged 45 to 65 who had been exposed to COVID-19. The CDR3 DNA sequence: TGCAGTGCTAGTAGTAGCGGGGGGGTACTAGAGACCCAGTACTTC. It is translated as CSASSSGGVLETQYF.